These T cell receptor beta chains were read from a single sample in a study of T cells after yellow fever vaccination. TCRdb reprocessed the 5' RACE reads via MiXCR and lists one record per CDR3 protein. The sample yields 250,000 to 400,000 distinct CDR3 sequences, 3.5% to 4.5% seen once. Source: PBMCs, taken 15 days after the yellow fever booster vaccination. The receptors were gathered from a man aged 18-30 years who received the YFV17D yellow fever vaccine. Both conserved end residues are trimmed from each CDR3.

V gene: TRBV4-1
J gene: TRBJ2-3
CDR3 protein: ASSQDLQGLSGNTDTQY

V gene: TRBV5-4
J gene: TRBJ1-1
CDR3 protein: ASRGRANTEAF

V gene: TRBV7-2
J gene: TRBJ1-2
CDR3 protein: ASIYPTASPTGYT

V gene: TRBV21-1
J gene: TRBJ2-2
CDR3 protein: ASSRVDGTSLANTGELF

V gene: TRBV20-1
J gene: TRBJ1-5
CDR3 protein: SALKRGTGVNQPQH

V gene: TRBV27
J gene: TRBJ2-6
CDR3 protein: ATRQQSTGANVLT

V gene: TRBV6-5
J gene: TRBJ2-3
CDR3 protein: ASSRLTTGGLDTQY

V gene: TRBV10-3
J gene: TRBJ1-2
CDR3 protein: AISESQGYGYT

V gene: TRBV5-4
J gene: TRBJ1-1
CDR3 protein: ASSYRTEAF

V gene: TRBV20-1
J gene: TRBJ2-7
CDR3 protein: SATAGPPGYEQY

V gene: TRBV27
J gene: TRBJ1-2
CDR3 protein: ASSSMGGPNYGYT

V gene: TRBV29-1
J gene: TRBJ2-1
CDR3 protein: SVEGTENNEQF